The table lists the clone carrying this T cell receptor beta chain with a few counts. This specimen comes from a study of blood T cell repertoires in COVID-19. Study information: Sites in the United States, Italy and Spain provided acute and convalescent COVID-19 samples. Sample material is recorded as cDNA or gDNA derived from T cells, B-cell-depleted T cells, or PBMCs.

This CDR3 has 15 amino acids. Germline V gene data show CDR1 as MRHNA and CDR2 as SNTAGT. Trimming cost V 5 bases and J 1 base; bases outside gene matches: 2. In the original processing: The authors estimated nucleated cell counts from reference gene primer amplification. TCRdb's copy holds only in-frame clones and misses some; the assay was immunoSEQ multiplex PCR. V and J calls and clone size come straight from that table; D and trimming were deduced from the DNA. The sample comprises approximately 120,000 clones, over 70% of which are singletons, and about 6.3% rests with the top ten. The sequenced sample consisted of peripheral blood. The J gene is TRBJ2-1, the V gene TRBV6-4; 10 bases are a match to TRBD2. The origin of this receptor is a man aged 80 or over with active or convalescent COVID-19. This CDR3 reads CASSSSGGSYNEQFF. In DNA form, the CDR3 reads TGTGCCAGCAGTAGTAGCGGGGGGTCCTACAATGAGCAGTTCTTC.